This T cell receptor (beta chain) emerged from a study of response to subunit inactivated influenza vaccine. TCRdb called the RT-PCR reads again in MiXCR, with one record for every CDR3 protein. This table holds 650,000 to 800,000 distinct CDR3 sequences, roughly 13% found once. J gave up 7 bases and V 4 bases, and 11 bases lay outside the gene matches. This CDR3 region has 15 residues. Per germline, CDR1 SGHTA and CDR2 FQGNSA. This clonotype was found a few times. This rearrangement joins TRBV7-2 to TRBJ2-7; TRBD1 matches at 9 bases. This TCR was recovered from a man aged 45-65 years who received an inactivated influenza vaccine. The sample was PBMCs from blood, taken approximately 15 days before vaccination. The CDR3 DNA is TGTGCCAGCAGCTGGCGGGGACAGGGAACGGGGGAGCAGTACTTC. It codes for CASSWRGQGTGEQYF. Combining the CDR3 with reference TRBV7-2 and TRBJ2-7 gives the whole variable domain GAGVSQSPSNKVTEKGKDVELRCDPISGHTALYWYRQSLGQGLEFLIYFQGNSAPDKSGLPSDRFSAERTGGSVSTLTIQRTQQEDSAVYLCASSWRGQGTGEQYFGPGTRLTVT.